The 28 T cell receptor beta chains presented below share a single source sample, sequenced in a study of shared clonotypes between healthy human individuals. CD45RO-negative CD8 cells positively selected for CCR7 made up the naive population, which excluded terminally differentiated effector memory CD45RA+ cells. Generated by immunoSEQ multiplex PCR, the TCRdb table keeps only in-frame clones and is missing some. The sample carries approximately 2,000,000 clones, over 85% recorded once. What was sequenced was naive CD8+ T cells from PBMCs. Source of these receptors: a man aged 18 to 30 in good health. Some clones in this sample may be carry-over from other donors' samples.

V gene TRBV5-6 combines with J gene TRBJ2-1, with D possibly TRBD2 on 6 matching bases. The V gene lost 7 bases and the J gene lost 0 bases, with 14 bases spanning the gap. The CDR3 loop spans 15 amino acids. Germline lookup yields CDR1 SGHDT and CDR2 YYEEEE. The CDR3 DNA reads TGTGCCAGCGTGCTGGTCGGGAGCTCCTACAATGAGCAGTTCTTC. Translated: CASVLVGSSYNEQFF.

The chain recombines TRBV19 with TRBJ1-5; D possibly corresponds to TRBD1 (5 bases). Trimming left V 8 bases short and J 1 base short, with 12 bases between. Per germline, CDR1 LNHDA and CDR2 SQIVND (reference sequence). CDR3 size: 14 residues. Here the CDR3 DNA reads TGTGCCAGTGGGGGGAGGGCGAGCAATCAGCCCCAGCATTTT. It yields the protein CASGGRASNQPQHF.

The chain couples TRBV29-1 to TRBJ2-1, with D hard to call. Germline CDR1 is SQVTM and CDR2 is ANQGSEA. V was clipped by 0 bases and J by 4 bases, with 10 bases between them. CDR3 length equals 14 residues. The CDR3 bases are TGCAGCGTTGAAGATGTGCTCTCGTACAATGAGCAGTTCTTC. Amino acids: CSVEDVLSYNEQFF.

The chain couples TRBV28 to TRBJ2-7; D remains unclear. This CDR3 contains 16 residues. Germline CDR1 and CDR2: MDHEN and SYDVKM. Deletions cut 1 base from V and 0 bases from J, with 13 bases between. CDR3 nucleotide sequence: TGTGCCAGCAGTTTATTAAGGGCTGGGGACTCCTACGAGCAGTACTTC. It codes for CASSLLRAGDSYEQYF.

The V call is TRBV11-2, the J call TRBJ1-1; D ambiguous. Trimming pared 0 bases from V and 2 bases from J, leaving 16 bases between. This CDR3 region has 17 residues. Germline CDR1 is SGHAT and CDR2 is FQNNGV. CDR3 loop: CASSLDKSVQINTEAFF. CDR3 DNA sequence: TGTGCCAGCAGCTTAGATAAATCGGTACAGATCAACACTGAAGCTTTCTTT.

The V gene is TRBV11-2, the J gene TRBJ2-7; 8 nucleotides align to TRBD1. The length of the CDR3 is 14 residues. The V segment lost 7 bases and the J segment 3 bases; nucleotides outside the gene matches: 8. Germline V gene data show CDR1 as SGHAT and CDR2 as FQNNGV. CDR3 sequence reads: CASKRQGIGYEQYF. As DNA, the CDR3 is TGTGCCAGCAAAAGACAGGGGATAGGCTACGAGCAGTACTTC.

The CDR3 is CASSILWNEQFF. In nucleotides, the CDR3 is TGTGCCAGTAGTATTTTGTGGAATGAGCAGTTCTTC. The V gene is TRBV19, the J gene TRBJ2-1; D gene unclear. CDR3 length: 12 residues. Between the trimmed V and J ends, which lost 3 bases and 7 bases, there was a span of 7 bases. Germline lookup yields CDR1 LNHDA and CDR2 SQIVND (reference sequence).

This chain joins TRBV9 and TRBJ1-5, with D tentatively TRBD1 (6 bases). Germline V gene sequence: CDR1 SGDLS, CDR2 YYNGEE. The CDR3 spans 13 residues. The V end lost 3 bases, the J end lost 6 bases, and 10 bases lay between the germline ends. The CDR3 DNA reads TGTGCCAGCAGCGAACAGGGCAGTCAGCCCCAGCATTTT. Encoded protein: CASSEQGSQPQHF.

The CDR3 sequence is CASSPGLAGGNEQFF. In DNA, the CDR3 is TGTGCCAGCAGCCCGGGACTAGCGGGAGGCAATGAGCAGTTCTTC. This sequence joins TRBV7-8 and TRBJ2-1; 15 bases match TRBD2. The CDR3 totals 15 residues. The trim removed 5 bases at V and 6 bases at J, leaving 2 bases unmatched. The germline V gene encodes CDR1 SGHVS and CDR2 FQNEAQ.

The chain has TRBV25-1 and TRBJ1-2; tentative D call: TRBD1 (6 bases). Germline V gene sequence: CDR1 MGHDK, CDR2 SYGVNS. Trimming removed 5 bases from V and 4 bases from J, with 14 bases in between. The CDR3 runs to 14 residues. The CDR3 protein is CASSFRGAGYGYTF. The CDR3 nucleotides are TGTGCCAGCAGTTTCCGGGGGGCCGGCTATGGCTACACCTTC.

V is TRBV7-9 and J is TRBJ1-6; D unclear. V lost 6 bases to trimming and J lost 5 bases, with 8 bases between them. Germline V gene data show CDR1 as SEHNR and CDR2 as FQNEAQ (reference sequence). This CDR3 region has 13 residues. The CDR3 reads CASSVGNNSPLHF. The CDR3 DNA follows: TGTGCCAGCAGTGTAGGAAATAATTCACCCCTCCACTTT.

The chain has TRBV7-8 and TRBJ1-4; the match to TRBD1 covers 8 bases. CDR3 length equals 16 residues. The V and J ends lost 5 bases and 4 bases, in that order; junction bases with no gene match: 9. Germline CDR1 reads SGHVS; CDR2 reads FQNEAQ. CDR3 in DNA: TGTGCCAGCAGCACATGGACAGGGAAGGTTAATGAAAAACTGTTTTTT. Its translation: CASSTWTGKVNEKLFF.

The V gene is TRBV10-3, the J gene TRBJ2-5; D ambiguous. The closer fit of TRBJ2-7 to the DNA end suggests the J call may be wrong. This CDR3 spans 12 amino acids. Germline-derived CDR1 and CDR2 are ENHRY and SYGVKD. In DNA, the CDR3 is TGTGCCATCAGTGAGTCTGACCACGAGCAGTACTTC. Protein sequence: CAISESDHEQYF.

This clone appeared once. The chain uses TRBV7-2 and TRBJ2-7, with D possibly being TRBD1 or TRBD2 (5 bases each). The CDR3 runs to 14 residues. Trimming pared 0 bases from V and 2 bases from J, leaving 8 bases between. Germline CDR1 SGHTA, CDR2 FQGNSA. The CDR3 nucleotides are TGTGCCAGCAGCTTAGCTCTGGGGGCCTACGAGCAGTACTTC. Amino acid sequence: CASSLALGAYEQYF.

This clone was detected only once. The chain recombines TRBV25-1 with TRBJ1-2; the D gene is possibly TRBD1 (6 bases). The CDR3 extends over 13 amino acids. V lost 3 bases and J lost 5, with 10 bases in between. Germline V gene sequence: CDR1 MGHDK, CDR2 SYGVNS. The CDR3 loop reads CASSENREYGYTF. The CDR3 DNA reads TGTGCCAGCAGTGAGAACAGGGAGTATGGCTACACCTTC.

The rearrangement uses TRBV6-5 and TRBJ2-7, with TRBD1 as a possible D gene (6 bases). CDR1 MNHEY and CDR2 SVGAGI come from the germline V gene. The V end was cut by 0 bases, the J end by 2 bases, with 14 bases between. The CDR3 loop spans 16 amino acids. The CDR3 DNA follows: TGTGCCAGCAGTTACTCCCAGGACAGTTTACCCTACGAGCAGTACTTC. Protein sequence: CASSYSQDSLPYEQYF.

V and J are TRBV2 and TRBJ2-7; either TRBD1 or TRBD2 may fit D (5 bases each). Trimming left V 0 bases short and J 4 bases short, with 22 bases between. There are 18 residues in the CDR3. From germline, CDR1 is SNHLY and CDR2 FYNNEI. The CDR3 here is CASSEARMRDRFHYEQYF. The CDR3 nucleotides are TGTGCCAGCAGTGAAGCGAGGATGAGGGACCGATTCCATTACGAGCAGTACTTC.

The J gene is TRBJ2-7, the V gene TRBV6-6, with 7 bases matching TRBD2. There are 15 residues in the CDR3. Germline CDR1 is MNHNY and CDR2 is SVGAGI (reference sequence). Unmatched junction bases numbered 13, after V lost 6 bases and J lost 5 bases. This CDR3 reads CASSSHGGRGNEQYF. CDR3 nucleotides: TGTGCCAGCAGCTCCCACGGCGGGAGAGGTAACGAGCAGTACTTC.

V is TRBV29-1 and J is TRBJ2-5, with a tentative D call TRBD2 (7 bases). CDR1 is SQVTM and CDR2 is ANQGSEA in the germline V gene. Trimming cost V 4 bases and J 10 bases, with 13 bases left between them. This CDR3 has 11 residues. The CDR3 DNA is TGCAGCGTTGGGGGGGGCCGGAGCCAGTACTTC. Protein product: CSVGGGRSQYF.

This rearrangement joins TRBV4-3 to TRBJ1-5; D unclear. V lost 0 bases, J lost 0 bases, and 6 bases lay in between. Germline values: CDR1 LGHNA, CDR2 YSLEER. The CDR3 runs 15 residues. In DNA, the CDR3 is TGCGCCAGCAGCCAAGAGAATGATAGCAATCAGCCCCAGCATTTT. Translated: CASSQENDSNQPQHF.

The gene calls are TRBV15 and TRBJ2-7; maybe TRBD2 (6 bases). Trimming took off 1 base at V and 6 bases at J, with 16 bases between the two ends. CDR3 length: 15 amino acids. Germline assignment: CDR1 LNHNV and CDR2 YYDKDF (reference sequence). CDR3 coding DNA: TGTGCCACCAGCAGAGGGCGGGGAGCAAGTTCCGAGCAGTACTTC. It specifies CATSRGRGASSEQYF.

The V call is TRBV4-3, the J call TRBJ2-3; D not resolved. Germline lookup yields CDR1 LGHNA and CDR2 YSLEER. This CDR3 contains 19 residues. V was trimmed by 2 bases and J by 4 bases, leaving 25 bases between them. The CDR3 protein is CASSQRLASTLMRPDTQYF. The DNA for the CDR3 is TGCGCCAGCAGCCAAAGGTTGGCGTCGACACTAATGAGACCAGATACGCAGTATTTT.

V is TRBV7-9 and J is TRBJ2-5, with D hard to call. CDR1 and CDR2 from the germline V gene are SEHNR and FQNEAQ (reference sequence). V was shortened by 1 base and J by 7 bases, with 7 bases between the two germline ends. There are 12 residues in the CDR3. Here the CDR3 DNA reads TGTGCCAGCAGCTTAGGGACGGGGACCCAGTACTTC. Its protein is CASSLGTGTQYF.

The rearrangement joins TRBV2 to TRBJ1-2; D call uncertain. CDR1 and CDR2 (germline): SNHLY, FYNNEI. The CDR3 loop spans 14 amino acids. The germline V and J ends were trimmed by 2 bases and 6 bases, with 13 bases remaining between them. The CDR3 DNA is TGTGCCAGCAGTGAAAGAGTACTCTACGATGGCTACACCTTC. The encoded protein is CASSERVLYDGYTF.

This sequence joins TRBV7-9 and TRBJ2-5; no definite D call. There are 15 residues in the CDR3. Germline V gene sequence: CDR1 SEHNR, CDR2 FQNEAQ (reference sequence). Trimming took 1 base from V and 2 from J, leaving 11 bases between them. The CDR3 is CASSLGFSLQETQYF. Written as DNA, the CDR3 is TGTGCCAGCAGCTTAGGCTTCTCCCTACAAGAGACCCAGTACTTC.

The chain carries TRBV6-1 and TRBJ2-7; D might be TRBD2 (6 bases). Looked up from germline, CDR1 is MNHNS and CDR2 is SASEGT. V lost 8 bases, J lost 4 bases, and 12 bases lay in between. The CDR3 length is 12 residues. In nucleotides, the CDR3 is TGTGCCAGCGTCGGTAGCGGATACGAGCAGTACTTC. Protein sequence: CASVGSGYEQYF.

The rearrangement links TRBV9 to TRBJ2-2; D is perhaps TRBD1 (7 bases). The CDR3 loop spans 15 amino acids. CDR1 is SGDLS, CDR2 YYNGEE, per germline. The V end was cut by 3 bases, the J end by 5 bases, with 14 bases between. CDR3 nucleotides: TGTGCCAGCAGCGGGAGGGACAGACGAACCGGGGAGCTGTTTTTT. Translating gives CASSGRDRRTGELFF.

The CDR3 region has the DNA TGCGCCAGCAGTGAGCACAGGGAGGGGGAGCTGTTTTTT. Its translation: CASSEHREGELFF. The chain is built from TRBV10-1 and TRBJ2-2; D perhaps matches TRBD1 (6 bases). CDR3 length equals 13 residues. Trimming took off 2 bases at V and 8 bases at J, with 9 bases between the two ends. CDR1 and CDR2 from the germline V gene are WNHNN and SYGVQD (reference sequence).